The 3 T cell receptor beta chains reported below all come from one sample, sequenced in a study of T-cell memory formation after mild COVID-19. Each CDR3 protein is one row after TCRdb ran MiXCR on the 5' RACE reads. The sample yields roughly 120,000 distinct CDR3 sequences, about a sixth seen once. The sequencing input was PBMCs or a T cell subset sorted from them (not recorded which). These receptors came from an adult woman who had mild COVID-19 (a few samples of this study predate the infection). Cell type and time point are not known.

This clonotype was observed a handful of times. This rearrangement joins TRBV24-1 to TRBJ2-5; 7 bases are a match to TRBD2. Germline V lookup: CDR1 KGHDR, CDR2 SFDVKD. The CDR3 totals 14 residues. J was trimmed by 5 bases and V by 3 bases; bases with no gene match: 5. CDR3 sequence (DNA): TGTGCCACCAGTGATAGCCTAGCGGCGGAGACCCAGTACTTC. This codes for CATSDSLAAETQYF.

This chain connects TRBV6-5 to TRBJ2-1, with TRBD2 matching over 11 bases. This CDR3 contains 18 residues. Germline V gives CDR1 MNHEY, CDR2 SVGAGI. The V gene end was trimmed by 0 bases and the J gene end by 0 bases; junction bases not matched to a gene: 4. The CDR3 loop is CASSYSAGLAGSYNEQFF. The CDR3 bases are TGTGCCAGCAGTTACTCCGCAGGACTAGCGGGCTCCTACAATGAGCAGTTCTTC.

This chain uses TRBV25-1 with TRBJ2-1; 8 bases are shared with TRBD2. The germline V gene has CDR1 MGHDK and CDR2 SYGVNS. Trimming removed 4 bases from V and 4 bases from J; junction bases left unmatched: 9. The CDR3 is 16 amino acids. The CDR3 DNA is TGTGCCAGCAGTGCTGCCGGGACTAGGGCGTACAATGAGCAGTTCTTC. As protein: CASSAAGTRAYNEQFF.